This TCR beta chain is drawn from a study of control samples from healthy donors and cancer patients. The method was immunoSEQ multiplex PCR; TCRdb's version includes in-frame clones alone and lacks a portion of them. The profile shows approximately 210,000 clones, 91% of them singletons. Germline V gene lookup returns CDR1 SGHTS and CDR2 YDEGEE. The CDR3 contains 15 residues. V lost 4 bases to trimming and J lost 2 bases, with 14 bases between them. The sequenced material came from blood. The source is a man aged 25 to 40 in good health. The chain joins TRBV5-8 to TRBJ2-3; perhaps TRBD2 as D (5 bases). CDR3 sequence reads: CASSPTGLYTDTQYF. The DNA of the CDR3 is TGTGCCAGCAGCCCAACGGGGTTATACACAGATACGCAGTATTTT.